This TCR beta chain stems from a study of STAT3 mutations in large granular lymphocyte leukemia. Across the whole study: Roughly half the longitudinally sequenced T-LGLL patients had canonical STAT3 mutations. Over half of T-LGLL patients had one or more immunosuppressive regimens. Overall study findings and caveats: In T-cell large granular lymphocyte leukemia, about half of patients showed multiple immunodominant subclonotypes. In several patients, dominant TCR clone burden exceeded STAT3 mutant burden.

The CDR3 sequence is 13 residues long. V lost 0 bases, J lost 3 bases, and 6 bases lay in between. CDR1 and CDR2 (germline): SGDLS, YYNGEE. TCRbeta libraries averaged about 44,000 productive templates per sample. Sequencing used immunoSEQ multiplex PCR; TCRdb keeps in-frame clones, though not all of them. The table has some 30,000 clones, around 88% seen once. With regard to this clone: Its antigen is unidentified.

Specimen: peripheral blood mononuclear cells. V and J are TRBV9 and TRBJ1-1, with a possible D match to TRBD1 (5 bases). This TCR was recovered from a man aged 55 to 70 with T-cell large granular lymphocyte leukemia. Some clones in this sample may be carry-over from other donors' samples. The CDR3 nucleotides read TGTGCCAGCAGCGTAGGGGGGGACACTGAAGCTTTCTTT. Protein: CASSVGGDTEAFF.